This record covers a single T cell receptor beta chain. This sample stems from a study of control samples from healthy donors and cancer patients. Generated by immunoSEQ multiplex PCR, the TCRdb table keeps only in-frame clones and is missing some. Of around 170,000 clones in the sample, approximately 94% are singletons; the top ten hold roughly 1.5%. The germline CDR1 and CDR2 sequences are SGHNT and YENEEA. Trimming removed 5 bases from V and 8 bases from J; junction bases left unmatched: 3. CDR3 length: 13 amino acids. The chain joins TRBV11-3 to TRBJ1-6, with TRBD1 matching over 7 bases. Sequencing input: blood. The clonotype originates from a man aged 25 to 45 in good health. The CDR3 protein is CASSAGQDSPLHF. The CDR3 bases are TGTGCCAGCAGCGCAGGACAGGATTCACCCCTCCACTTT.